The clone carrying this T cell receptor beta chain was picked up one time. Under the authors' procedure: For nucleated cells, counts were estimated from reference gene primer amplification. Produced via immunoSEQ multiplex PCR; TCRdb's table is partial and in-frame only. V, J and clone size reflect that table, while D and trimming were determined from the DNA. The sample yields around 39,000 clones, about 84% seen once. J was trimmed by 6 bases and V by 3 bases; bases with no gene match: 11. CDR1 is SGDLS, CDR2 YYNGEE, per germline. The CDR3 runs to 16 residues. The entry originates in a study of blood T cell repertoires in COVID-19. As for the study in general: The origin of the acute and convalescent COVID-19 samples was the United States, Italy and Spain. T cells, B-cell-depleted T cells, or PBMCs provided the cDNA or gDNA that served as material.

Sequencing was done on a sample of peripheral blood. The TCR comes from a man aged 80 or over with active or convalescent COVID-19. The chain links TRBV9 to TRBJ2-3; 9 bases map to TRBD2. The CDR3 spells CASSARRRGGGDTQYF. CDR3 in DNA: TGTGCCAGCAGCGCCAGGCGGCGGGGGGGCGGCGATACGCAGTATTTT. Complete variable domain (other parts from reference TRBV9 and TRBJ2-3): DSGVTQTPKHLITATGQRVTLRCSPRSGDLSVYWYQQSLDQGLQFLIQYYNGEERAKGNILERFSAQQFPDLHSELNLSSLELGDSALYFCASSARRRGGGDTQYFGPGTRLTVL.